Following are 2 T cell receptor beta chains from one sample sequenced in a study of glioma-infiltrating T cells. Amplification of TCR alpha and beta CDR3 regions from RNA used iRepertoire nested multiplex PCR. Each CDR3 protein gets one entry after TCRdb re-called the multiplex PCR reads with MiXCR. This table holds tens of thousands of distinct CDR3 sequences, around 42% found once. The sequencing input was glioma tissue, nonneoplastic brain tissue, or PBMCs (not recorded which). Receptors originate from a human donor with low-grade glioma or glioblastoma, undergoing nonglioma brain surgery, or in good health (not recorded which).

At least ten counts were recorded for this clonotype. This chain links TRBV3-1 with TRBJ2-7; D gene unclear. Germline loops: CDR1 LGHDT, CDR2 YNNKEL (reference sequence). The CDR3 spans 12 residues. V lost 1 base to trimming and J lost 6 bases, with 7 bases between them. The CDR3 bases are TGTGCCAGCAGCCAAGGTACAATCGAGCAGTACTTC. Protein: CASSQGTIEQYF.

A note on this clonotype: A junction boundary mismatches the germline segment, possibly from a read error. The chain carries TRBV7-2 and TRBJ2-2; D is perhaps TRBD2 (6 bases). Looked up from germline, CDR1 is SGHTA and CDR2 is FQGNSA. This CDR3 has 13 amino acids. Written as DNA, the CDR3 is TGTGCTAGCAGCTTTGCGGATACCGGGGGGCTGTTTTTT. Translated, it gives CASSFADTGGLFF. Full variable domain (rest looked up from reference TRBV7-2 and TRBJ2-2): GAGVSQSPSNKVTEKGKDVELRCDPISGHTALYWYRQSLGQGLEFLIYFQGNSAPDKSGLPSDRFSAERTGGSVSTLTIQRTQQEDSAVYLCASSFADTGGLFFGEGSRLTVL.